The 13 T cell receptor beta chains listed next were all sequenced from one sample in a study of blood T cell repertoires in COVID-19 (TCRdb year 2020). To prepare the library, the immunoSEQ multiplex PCR assay was applied. Imported from immuneACCESS, the table was reduced by TCRdb to in-frame sequences with V and J called. These copies leave out some clones; in studies compared against another copy, an unresolved V gene accounts for under half, and the cause of the remainder is not known. This sample holds hundreds of thousands of clones; 85% to 90% were observed only once. 1.1% of the sample is in the top ten clones. Sequenced material: PBMCs or T cells enriched from blood (not recorded which). The source of these receptors is a man aged 30 to 39 who had recovered from COVID-19.

For the CDR3, the DNA is TGTGCCAGCAGCGTAGCGTTCACAGATACGCAGTATTTT. This codes for CASSVAFTDTQYF. The J gene is TRBJ2-3, the V gene TRBV9, with D unresolved. Germline CDR1 and CDR2: SGDLS and YYNGEE. The CDR3 runs 13 residues. Trimming removed 0 bases from V and 2 bases from J, with 4 bases in between.

This sequence joins TRBV11-2 and TRBJ2-2; 7 nucleotides match TRBD2. This CDR3 comprises 14 residues. Looked up from germline, CDR1 is SGHAT and CDR2 is FQNNGV. With 2 bases clipped from V and 6 bases from J, the junction kept 3 bases outside the gene matches. CDR3 sequence reads: CASSLLAGAGELFF. In nucleotides, the CDR3 is TGTGCCAGCAGCTTACTGGCGGGAGCCGGGGAGCTGTTTTTT.

This chain uses TRBV6-1 with TRBJ1-5, with D perhaps TRBD1 (5 bases). CDR1 and CDR2 (germline): MNHNS, SASEGT. The V and J ends lost 6 bases and 1 base respectively, with 13 bases between them. This CDR3 contains 15 residues. This CDR3 is CASRGGGASNQPQHF. Written as DNA, the CDR3 is TGTGCCAGCAGGGGGGGAGGTGCCAGCAATCAGCCCCAGCATTTT.

The chain is built from TRBV23-1 and TRBJ2-3; 8 bases match TRBD2. TRBV23-1 qualifies as an ORF whose function is uncertain. The CDR3 runs to 17 residues. The ends lost 0 bases at V and 0 bases at J; junction bases unmatched: 5. The CDR3 nucleotides read TGCGCCAGCAGTCAATCGGCGGGGGGTTATAGCACAGATACGCAGTATTTT. This translates into CASSQSAGGYSTDTQYF.

V and J are TRBV5-6 and TRBJ2-7, with 12 bases aligning to TRBD2. The germline V gene encodes CDR1 SGHDT and CDR2 YYEEEE. The CDR3 sequence is 14 residues long. V shed 4 bases and J 5 bases; nucleotides not matched to a gene: 4. The CDR3 region is CASSASGRAHEQYF. The CDR3 DNA reads TGTGCCAGCAGCGCTAGCGGGAGGGCCCACGAGCAGTACTTC.

The genes are TRBV7-6 and TRBJ2-2; 8 bases map to TRBD1. Germline V CDR1 and CDR2: SGHVS, FNYEAQ. The ends lost 2 bases at V and 0 bases at J; junction bases unmatched: 11. This CDR3 is 19 amino acids long. CDR3 protein: CASSLSPTGGGTNTGELFF. The CDR3 bases are TGTGCCAGCAGCTTATCACCCACAGGGGGAGGAACGAACACCGGGGAGCTGTTTTTT.

The V gene is TRBV19, the J gene TRBJ2-2; the D is unclear. The CDR3 is 13 amino acids. Trimming cost V 5 bases and J 8 bases, with 12 bases left between them. Germline V lookup: CDR1 LNHDA, CDR2 SQIVND (reference sequence). The CDR3: CASSDELLGELFF. The DNA for the CDR3 is TGTGCCAGTAGTGATGAGCTGCTAGGGGAGCTGTTTTTT.

This clone was detected only once. The genes are TRBV19 and TRBJ1-1, with 9 bases that match TRBD1. J lost 3 bases, V lost 5 bases, and 7 bases had no gene match. The CDR3 extends over 15 amino acids. Germline V gene lookup returns CDR1 LNHDA and CDR2 SQIVND (reference sequence). CDR3 loop: CASSGWGQGDTEAFF. In DNA, the CDR3 is TGTGCCAGTAGTGGATGGGGACAGGGTGACACTGAAGCTTTCTTT.

This chain connects TRBV3-1 (or the pseudogene TRBV3-2) to TRBJ1-3; 7 nucleotides align to TRBD1. With V trimmed by 0 bases and J by 9 bases, 2 bases remained unmatched. The germline CDR1 and CDR2 sequences are LGHDT and YNNKEL (reference sequence). This CDR3 contains 13 residues. The DNA of the CDR3 is TGTGCCAGCAGCCAAGAACACAGGGGCACCATATATTTT. Translated: CASSQEHRGTIYF.

The chain couples TRBV5-1 to TRBJ2-5, with TRBD1 identical over 11 bases. Trimming removed 4 bases from V and 3 bases from J; junction bases left unmatched: 5. This CDR3 region has 15 residues. Germline CDR1 reads SGHRS; CDR2 reads YFSETQ. CDR3 residues: CASSPGTGGKETQYF. The CDR3 bases are TGCGCCAGCAGCCCTGGGACAGGGGGAAAAGAGACCCAGTACTTC.

The chain recombines TRBV27 with TRBJ1-1; TRBD1 aligns across 7 bases. The trim removed 6 bases at V and 2 bases at J, leaving 6 bases unmatched. This CDR3 comprises 14 residues. The germline CDR1 and CDR2 sequences are MNHEY and SMNVEV (reference sequence). The CDR3 sequence is CASRLTGKNTEAFF. The CDR3 region has the DNA TGTGCCAGCAGGCTGACAGGGAAAAACACTGAAGCTTTCTTT.

The genes are TRBV5-1 and TRBJ2-5, with a weak D call TRBD1 (5 bases). The V gene lost 1 base and the J gene lost 2 bases, with 12 bases spanning the gap. Germline V lookup: CDR1 SGHRS, CDR2 YFSETQ. The CDR3 covers 15 residues. The CDR3 nucleotides are TGCGCCAGCAGCTTGCAGGCCAGGGAACAAGAGACCCAGTACTTC. It encodes CASSLQAREQETQYF. Full variable domain (rest looked up from reference TRBV5-1 and TRBJ2-5): KAGVTQTPRYLIKTRGQQVTLSCSPISGHRSVSWYQQTPGQGLQFLFEYFSETQRNKGNFPGRFSGRQFSNSRSEMNVSTLELGDSALYLCASSLQAREQETQYFGPGTRLLVL.

The chain has TRBV25-1 and TRBJ2-7; a possible D gene is TRBD2 (6 bases). The V end lost 9 bases, the J end lost 4 bases, and 19 bases lay between the germline ends. CDR1 and CDR2 from the germline V gene are MGHDK and SYGVNS. The CDR3 runs to 14 residues. CDR3 DNA: TGTGCCAGGGTAGACTCCCGGGAGTTATACGAGCAGTACTTC. Encoded protein: CARVDSRELYEQYF.